This T cell receptor (beta chain) was recovered during a study of response to subunit inactivated influenza vaccine. TCRdb redid the calling of the RT-PCR reads with MiXCR, one entry per CDR3 protein. The sample contains about 540,000 distinct CDR3 sequences, less than 25% of which appear only once. The germline V gene has CDR1 MNHEY and CDR2 SVGEGT. The V segment lost 5 bases and the J segment 2 bases; nucleotides outside the gene matches: 5. The CDR3 consists of 14 residues. This sample was shared with a second study, whose subject was T cells expressing NK-cell markers. That paper states: With UMIs, 5'RACE template switching was used to make TCR beta cDNA. The authors derived TCR beta repertoires from sorted CD3+CD56+NKG2C+, CD3+CD56+NKG2C- and CD3+CD56-NKG2C+ T cells. No clear determination of HCMV specificity was made for expanded NKG2C+ T cell clones.

This TCR was sampled from a man between 50 and 59 years old who received an inactivated influenza vaccine. This chain joins TRBV6-2 or TRBV6-3 and TRBJ2-5; 7 bases line up with TRBD1. Sample: CD4+ T cells sorted from PBMCs, taken about 13 days after vaccination. CDR3 residues: CASSQWDRQETQYF. For the CDR3, the DNA is TGTGCCAGCAGTCAGTGGGACAGACAAGAGACCCAGTACTTC.